This TCR beta chain was obtained from a study of T cells after yellow fever vaccination (dated by TCRdb to about 2019). General notes on the study: The SMART-Seq v4 Ultra Low Input RNA kit was used to prepare libraries from fractions with low cell numbers. Two healthy male donors made up the cohort, one aged 18 to 30 years and the other aged 30 to 40 years. To track T-cell clones before and after primary and booster YFV17D yellow fever vaccination, bulk TCR alpha and beta repertoires were sequenced longitudinally. Blood samples were taken at several timepoints before and after primary and secondary immunization, and bulk PBMC replicates and cell subsets were isolated.

Overall results and qualifications from the work: Compared with the primary T-cell response, the secondary T-cell response was faster but weaker, reaching its peak on day 5 rather than on day 15. After the booster, most clones that had expanded after primary vaccination were detected again (approximately 96% of CD4 and about 88% of CD8), suggesting broad maintenance of memory. Computational filtering was required because FACS-sorted repertoires could contain abundant contaminating clonotypes from the bulk population. Because only a couple of donors were included in the study, the extent to which the findings can be generalized is limited. A small fraction of clonotypes appeared in both the CD4 and CD8 compartments, likely as a result of convergent recombination.

The table lists this clonotype with a few counts. This receptor's antigen is unknown. No quality values exist for individual bases; no much larger clone is one base distant. TCR cDNA was synthesized by 5'RACE template switching, through which a universal primer site and unique molecular identifiers were introduced. Priming for cDNA synthesis came from both the TCR alpha and TCR beta constant segments. Libraries were amplified in two PCR steps, with sample barcodes and sequencing adapters added in the second step. Sequencing of the libraries was done on either Illumina HiSeq 2500 (2x100 bp) or NovaSeq (2x150 bp). On the authors' methods: Reads were demultiplexed and collapsed into UMI consensus sequences with MIGEC, and V(D)J alignment was performed with MiXCR. Using edgeR on replicate PBMC samples, clonotypes were called vaccine-responding if FDR was below 0.01 and the log2 fold change was above 5 up to day 15. Each bulk clonotype received a CD4 or CD8 identity based on whether the sequenced CD4 or CD8 repertoire contained that clonotype at higher abundance. In-frame beta chains were kept once TCRdb had trimmed the public reads at Q25 with fastp and called clones with MiXCR. Entries are consolidated by CDR3 protein sequence, retaining the most common genes and DNA. These V and J calls derive from TCRdb rather than the authors' analysis. Present in this sample are 200,000 to 300,000 distinct CDR3 sequences, roughly 6.3% of which were seen just once. Around 1.1% of the sample goes to the ten largest clones.

Trimming at the junction amounts to 2 bases on V and 1 base on J, and the germline ends lie 12 bases apart. CDR1 and CDR2 were assigned from the germline V gene as KGHSH and LQKENI. Including cysteine and phenylalanine, the CDR3 has 17 amino acids. Only the CDR3 region is kept as DNA, spanning 51 bases read in frame from base 1. This sample's treatment or condition label indicates: live attenuated yellow fever vaccine strain. PBMCs were isolated from peripheral blood using a standard Ficoll-Paque protocol. CD4 and CD8 T-cell fractions were isolated with Dynabeads CD4 and CD8 positive selection kits. TriZol was used to extract RNA from bulk PBMCs, from CD4 and CD8 fractions, and from dextramer-positive and dextramer-negative fractions.

The V gene is TRBV18 and the J gene is TRBJ2-6; the D gene assignment is ambiguous. Sequences were derived from CD4+ T cells sorted from PBMCs, sampled on the day of the yellow fever booster vaccination. This receptor was identified in a man aged 30-40 years who received the YFV17D yellow fever vaccine. The DNA sequence is given as TGTGCCAGCTCACCAAGGCAGGCCTATTCTGGGGCCAACGTCCTGACTTTC. Its protein reads: CASSPRQAYSGANVLTF. With the rest looked up from the reference TRBV18 and TRBJ2-6 genes rather than sequenced, the full variable domain is NAGVMQNPRHLVRRRGQEARLRCSPMKGHSHVYWYRQLPEEGLKFMVYLQKENIIDESGMPKERFSAEFPKEGPSILRIQQVVRGDSAAYFCASSPRQAYSGANVLTFGAGSRLTVL.